The present TCR beta chain was sequenced within a study of T cells after yellow fever vaccination. General study points: Primary-vaccination clones mostly resurfaced post-booster (under 98% CD4, more than 85% CD8).

TCR cDNA was made by 5'RACE template switching, adding a universal primer site and UMIs. TCRdb fed the 5' RACE reads into MiXCR, producing one record per CDR3 protein. The table records around 300,000 distinct CDR3 sequences, 3.5% to 4.5% of them present only once. With regard to this clonotype: Its specificity is not known.

This clonotype originated in a young man who received the YFV17D yellow fever vaccine. The sample was PBMCs, taken 15 days after the yellow fever booster vaccination.

The CDR3 loop reads CASSGRQGASVYEQFF. The CDR3 DNA reads as TGTGCCAGCAGCGGAAGACAGGGGGCGTCGGTATATGAGCAGTTCTTC. The V and J genes are TRBV7-9 and TRBJ2-1, with 10 bases identical to TRBD1. The CDR3 is 16 residues long. Trimming at V came to 5 bases and at J to 8 bases, leaving 12 bases not matched to a gene. Germline-derived CDR1 and CDR2 are SEHNR and FQNEAQ (reference sequence).